This T cell receptor beta chain stems from a study of cytomegalovirus exposure and HLA in healthy donors. This clone was counted a single time. The study ran its PCR with 60 Vbeta and 13 Jbeta primers. The table came from immunoSEQ multiplex PCR; TCRdb's copy has only in-frame clones and leaves some out. The repertoire holds about 160,000 clones, with roughly 85% as singletons. This CDR3 comprises 14 residues. Germline V CDR1 and CDR2: SQVTM, ANQGSEA. V was clipped by 6 bases and J by 6 bases, with 19 bases between them. The chain links TRBV29-1 to TRBJ2-3, with D possibly TRBD2 on 7 matching bases. This receptor was obtained from a man aged 40-55 years in good health and CMV-seronegative. Material for sequencing was PBMCs. Here the CDR3 reads CSVPLGGRGDTQYF. CDR3 sequence (DNA): TGCAGCGTCCCGTTAGGGGGGAGGGGCGATACGCAGTATTTT.